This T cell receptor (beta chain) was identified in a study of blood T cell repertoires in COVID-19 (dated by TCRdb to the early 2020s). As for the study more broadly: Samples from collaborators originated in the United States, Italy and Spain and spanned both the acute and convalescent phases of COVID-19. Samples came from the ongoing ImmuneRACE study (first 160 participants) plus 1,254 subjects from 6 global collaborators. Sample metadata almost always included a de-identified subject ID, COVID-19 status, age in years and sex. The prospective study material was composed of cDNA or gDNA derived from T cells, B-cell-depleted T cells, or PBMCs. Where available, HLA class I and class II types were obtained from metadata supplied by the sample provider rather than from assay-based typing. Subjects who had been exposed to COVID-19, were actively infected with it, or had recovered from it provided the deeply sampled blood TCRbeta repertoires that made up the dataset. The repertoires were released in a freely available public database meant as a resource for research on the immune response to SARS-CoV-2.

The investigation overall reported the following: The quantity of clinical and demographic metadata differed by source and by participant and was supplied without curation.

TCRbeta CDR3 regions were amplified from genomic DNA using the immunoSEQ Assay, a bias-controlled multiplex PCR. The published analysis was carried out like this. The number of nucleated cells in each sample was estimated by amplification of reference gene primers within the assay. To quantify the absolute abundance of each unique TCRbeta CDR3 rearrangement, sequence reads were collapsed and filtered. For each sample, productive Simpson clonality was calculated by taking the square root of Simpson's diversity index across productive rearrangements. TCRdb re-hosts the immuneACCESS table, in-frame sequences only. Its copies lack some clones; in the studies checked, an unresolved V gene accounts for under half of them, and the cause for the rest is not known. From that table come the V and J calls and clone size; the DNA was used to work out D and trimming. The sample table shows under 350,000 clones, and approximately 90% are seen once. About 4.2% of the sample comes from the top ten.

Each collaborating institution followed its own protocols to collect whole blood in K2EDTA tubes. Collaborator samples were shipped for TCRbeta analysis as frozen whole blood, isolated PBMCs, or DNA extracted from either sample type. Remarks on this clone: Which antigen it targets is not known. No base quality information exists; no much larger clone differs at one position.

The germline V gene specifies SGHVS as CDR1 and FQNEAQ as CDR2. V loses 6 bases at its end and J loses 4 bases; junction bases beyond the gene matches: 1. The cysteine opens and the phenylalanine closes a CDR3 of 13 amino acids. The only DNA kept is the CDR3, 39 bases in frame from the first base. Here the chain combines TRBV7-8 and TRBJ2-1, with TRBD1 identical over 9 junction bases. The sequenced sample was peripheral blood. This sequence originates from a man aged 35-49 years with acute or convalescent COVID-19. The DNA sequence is TGTGCCAGCAGGGGGACAGGGTACAATGAGCAGTTCTTC. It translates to CASRGTGYNEQFF.